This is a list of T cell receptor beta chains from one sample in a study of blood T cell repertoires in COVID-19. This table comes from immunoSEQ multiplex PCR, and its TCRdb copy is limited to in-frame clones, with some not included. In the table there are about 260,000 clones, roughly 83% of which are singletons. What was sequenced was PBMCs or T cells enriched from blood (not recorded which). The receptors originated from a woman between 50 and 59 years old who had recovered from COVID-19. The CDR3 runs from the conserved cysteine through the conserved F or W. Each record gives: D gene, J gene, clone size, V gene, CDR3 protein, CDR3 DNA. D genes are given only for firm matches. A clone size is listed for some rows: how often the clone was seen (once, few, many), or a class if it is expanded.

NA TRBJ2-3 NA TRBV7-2 CASSLGGWDTQYF TGTGCCAGCAGCTTAGGCGGTTGGGATACGCAGTATTTT
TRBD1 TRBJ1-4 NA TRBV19 CATLPGQGTTNEKLFF TGTGCCACCCTTCCGGGACAGGGGACAACTAATGAAAAACTGTTTTTT
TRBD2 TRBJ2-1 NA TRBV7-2 CASTLAGENEQFF TGTGCCAGCACCCTAGCGGGCGAAAATGAGCAGTTCTTC
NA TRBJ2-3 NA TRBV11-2 CASSLSGFTDTQYF TGTGCCAGCAGCTTGTCAGGTTTCACAGATACGCAGTATTTT
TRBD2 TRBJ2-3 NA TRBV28 CASRGGGLSTDTQYF TGTGCCAGCAGGGGCGGGGGACTTAGCACAGATACGCAGTATTTT
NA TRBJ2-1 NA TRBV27 CASSVPYNEQFF TGTGCCAGCAGTGTCCCATACAATGAGCAGTTCTTC
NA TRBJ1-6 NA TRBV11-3 CASSPRVNSPLHF TGTGCCAGCAGCCCCCGGGTCAATTCACCCCTCCACTTT
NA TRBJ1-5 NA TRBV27 CASSSWGGDHQPQHF TGTGCCAGCAGTTCCTGGGGGGGGGATCATCAGCCCCAGCATTTT
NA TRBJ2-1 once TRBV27 CASSQRTGYNEQFF TGTGCCAGCAGTCAAAGGACTGGCTACAATGAGCAGTTCTTC
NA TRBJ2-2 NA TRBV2 CASRKGQNTGELFF TGTGCCAGCAGGAAGGGACAGAACACCGGGGAGCTGTTTTTT
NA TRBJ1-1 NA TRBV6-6 CASSYIPGFMNTEAFF TGTGCCAGCAGTTACATACCAGGGTTCATGAACACTGAAGCTTTCTTT
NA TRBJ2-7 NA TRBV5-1 CASSLDRRWEQYF TGCGCCAGCAGCTTGGATCGCAGGTGGGAGCAGTACTTC
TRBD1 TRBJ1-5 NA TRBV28 CASEEGGLPQHF TGTGCCAGCGAAGAAGGGGGCCTGCCCCAGCATTTT
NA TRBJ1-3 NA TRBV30 CAYIPPGRGVGNTIYF TGTGCCTACATACCCCCAGGTAGGGGCGTAGGAAACACCATATATTTT
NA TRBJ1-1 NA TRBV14 CASSQDNLSTEAFF TGTGCCAGCAGCCAAGATAACCTATCGACTGAAGCTTTCTTT
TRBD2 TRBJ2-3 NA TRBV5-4 CASSSKTSGHTDTQYF TGTGCCAGCAGTTCAAAGACTAGCGGGCACACAGATACGCAGTATTTT
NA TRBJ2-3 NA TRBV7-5 CARSFLPPGESKILSVGTDTQYF TGTGCCAGAAGCTTTCTCCCCCCGGGAGAGAGTAAAATTTTATCCGTGGGCACAGATACGCAGTATTTT
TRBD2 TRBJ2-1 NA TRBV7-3 CASSPEGLARNEQFF TGTGCCAGCAGCCCGGAGGGACTAGCGAGGAATGAGCAGTTCTTC
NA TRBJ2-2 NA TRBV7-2 CASSATGTGNTGELFF TGTGCCAGCAGCGCCACAGGGACGGGGAACACCGGGGAGCTGTTTTTT
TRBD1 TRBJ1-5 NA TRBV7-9 CASSLGGTGNQPQHF TGTGCCAGCAGCTTAGGGGGGACAGGCAATCAGCCCCAGCATTTT
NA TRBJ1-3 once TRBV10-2 CASSPGVGNTIYF TGCGCCAGCAGCCCAGGGGTTGGAAACACCATATATTTT
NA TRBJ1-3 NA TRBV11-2 CASSLVGVSGNTIYF TGTGCCAGCAGCTTAGTGGGCGTGAGTGGAAACACCATATATTTT
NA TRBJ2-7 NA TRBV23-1 CASSQSMTPSSYEQYF TGCGCCAGCAGTCAATCGATGACACCGAGCTCCTACGAGCAGTACTTC
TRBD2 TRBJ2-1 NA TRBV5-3 CARSLSGAFDNEQFF TGTGCCAGAAGCTTAAGCGGGGCCTTCGACAATGAGCAGTTCTTC
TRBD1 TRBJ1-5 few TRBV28 CASSLQGGHQPQHF TGTGCCAGCAGTTTACAAGGGGGCCATCAGCCCCAGCATTTT
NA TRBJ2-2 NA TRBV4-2 CASSPPLTWGNTGELFF TGTGCCAGCAGCCCACCCCTGACCTGGGGCAACACCGGGGAGCTGTTTTTT
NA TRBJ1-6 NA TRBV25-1 CASKDSQGNSPLHF TGTGCCAGCAAGGACAGCCAAGGGAATTCACCCCTCCACTTT
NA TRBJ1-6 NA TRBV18 CASSRAGKGSPLHF TGTGCCAGCTCACGGGCAGGGAAAGGTTCACCCCTCCACTTT
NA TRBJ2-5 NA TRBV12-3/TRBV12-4 CASSITGETQYF TGTGCCAGCAGTATAACGGGGGAGACCCAGTACTTC
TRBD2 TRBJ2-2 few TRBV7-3 CASSDTRAGGTGELFF TGTGCCAGCAGCGACACTAGAGCGGGAGGCACCGGGGAGCTGTTTTTT
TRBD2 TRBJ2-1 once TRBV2 CASSVQGLAANEQFF TGTGCCAGCAGTGTACAGGGACTAGCGGCCAATGAGCAGTTCTTC
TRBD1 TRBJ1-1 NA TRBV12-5 CATMTGGGPANTEAFF TGTGCTACCATGACAGGGGGCGGACCCGCGAACACTGAAGCTTTCTTT
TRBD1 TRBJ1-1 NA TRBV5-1 CASSLELGQINTEAFF TGCGCCAGCAGCTTGGAGCTGGGACAGATTAACACTGAAGCTTTCTTT
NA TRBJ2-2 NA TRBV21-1 CASSKDGTSTGELFF TGTGCCAGCAGCAAGGATGGGACATCTACCGGGGAGCTGTTTTTT
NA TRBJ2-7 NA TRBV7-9 CASRPERFGVYEQYF TGTGCCAGCAGACCCGAGAGATTCGGGGTCTACGAGCAGTACTTC
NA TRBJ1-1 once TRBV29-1 CSVAFTGPNTEAFF TGCAGCGTAGCCTTCACAGGGCCGAACACTGAAGCTTTCTTT
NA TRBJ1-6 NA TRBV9 CASSVDGDSPLHF TGTGCCAGCAGCGTAGACGGGGATTCACCCCTCCACTTT
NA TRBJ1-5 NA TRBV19 CASSISNQPQHF TGTGCCAGTAGTATATCGAATCAGCCCCAGCATTTT
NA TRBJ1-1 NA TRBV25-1 CASSERIGRGPNTEAFF TGTGCCAGCAGTGAAAGGATTGGGAGGGGCCCGAACACTGAAGCTTTCTTT
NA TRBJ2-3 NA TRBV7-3 CASSLTGQARTQYF TGTGCCAGCAGCTTAACAGGTCAAGCGCGGACGCAGTATTTT
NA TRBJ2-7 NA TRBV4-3 CASSQGRGSGEQYF TGCGCCAGCAGCCAAGGGCGTGGGTCGGGGGAGCAGTACTTC
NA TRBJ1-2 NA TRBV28 CASRGDGYTF TGTGCCAGCAGGGGAGATGGCTACACCTTC
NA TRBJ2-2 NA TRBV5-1 CASSLYRGKSTGELFF TGCGCCAGCAGCTTGTATCGGGGGAAATCTACCGGGGAGCTGTTTTTT
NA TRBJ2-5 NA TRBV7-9 CASSRSFGGVVLAETQYF TGTGCCAGCAGCCGGAGCTTCGGGGGAGTCGTTTTAGCGGAGACCCAGTACTTC
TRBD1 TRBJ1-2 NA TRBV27 CASSLGTGGDYGYTF TGTGCCAGCAGTTTAGGGACAGGGGGCGACTATGGCTACACCTTC
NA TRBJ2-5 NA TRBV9 CASSVAHGSGGETQYF TGTGCCAGCAGCGTAGCTCATGGGTCGGGCGGGGAGACCCAGTACTTC
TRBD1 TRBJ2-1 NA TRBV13 CASSLGQGVNEQFF TGTGCCAGCAGCCTGGGACAGGGGGTCAATGAGCAGTTCTTC
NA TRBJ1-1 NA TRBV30 CACQRQVNTEAFF TGTGCCTGCCAACGCCAGGTTAACACTGAAGCTTTCTTT